Presented here are 10 T cell receptor beta chains from one specimen sequenced in a study of T cell responses to AZD1222 COVID-19 vaccine. Profiled with immunoSEQ multiplex PCR; TCRdb holds only in-frame clones, not every one. The top ten hold approximately 30% of the sample, which has some 80,000 clones, over 65% seen once. The material was peripheral blood, obtained 28 days after the second dose of the MenACWY control vaccine. The receptor source for this set is an adult who received the MenACWY meningococcal vaccine as a control.

V usage is TRBV11-2 and J usage is TRBJ2-5; TRBD2 aligns across 15 bases. The V gene's germline CDR1 is SGHAT and CDR2 FQNNGV. The CDR3 has 17 amino acids. The V segment lost 5 bases and the J segment 0 bases; nucleotides outside the gene matches: 4. The DNA for the CDR3 is TGTGCCAGCAGCAATGGACTAGCGGGGGGGAACCAAGAGACCCAGTACTTC. Encoded protein: CASSNGLAGGNQETQYF. The full variable domain, its missing parts supplied by reference TRBV11-2 and TRBJ2-5, is EAGVAQSPRYKIIEKRQSVAFWCNPISGHATLYWYQQILGQGPKLLIQFQNNGVVDDSQLPKDRFSAERLKGVDSTLKIQPAKLEDSAVYLCASSNGLAGGNQETQYFGPGTRLLVL.

V usage is TRBV4-3 and J usage is TRBJ1-4; TRBD1 matches 7 bases. The CDR3 runs 16 residues. CDR1 is LGHNA and CDR2 is YSLEER in the germline V gene. V shed 3 bases and J 3 bases; nucleotides not matched to a gene: 7. In DNA, the CDR3 is TGCGCCAGCAGCCACCTAACAGGGGCCGCTAATGAAAAACTGTTTTTT. Its protein product is CASSHLTGAANEKLFF.

The rearrangement links TRBV6-6 to TRBJ2-2, with 9 nucleotides matching TRBD1. Germline values: CDR1 MNHNY, CDR2 SVGAGI (reference sequence). The V segment lost 5 bases and the J segment 1 base; nucleotides outside the gene matches: 5. This CDR3 contains 16 residues. CDR3 nucleotide sequence: TGTGCCAGCAGTCTCCACAGGGGGCTGAACACCGGGGAGCTGTTTTTT. This encodes CASSLHRGLNTGELFF.

The V gene is TRBV7-8, the J gene TRBJ2-1; 7 nucleotides match TRBD2. The CDR3 is made up of 16 amino acids. V dropped 5 bases and J dropped 5; count of bases not matched to a gene: 12. Germline loops: CDR1 SGHVS, CDR2 FQNEAQ. The CDR3 spells CASSPNTGTTNNEQFF. CDR3 coding DNA: TGTGCCAGCAGCCCGAATACCGGGACTACCAACAATGAGCAGTTCTTC.

The chain couples TRBV21-1 to TRBJ2-4; TRBD1 is the table's D call and was not checked against the DNA. TRBV21-1 is a known pseudogene. This CDR3 is 14 amino acids long. CDR3 bases: TGTGCCAGCACCTTACAAATAGCCAAAAACATTCAGTACTTC. Residues: CASTLQIAKNIQYF.

This chain connects TRBV5-1 to TRBJ1-2; the match to TRBD1 covers 11 bases. This CDR3 region has 16 residues. The V segment lost 4 bases and the J segment 8 bases; nucleotides outside the gene matches: 13. Germline CDR1 and CDR2: SGHRS and YFSETQ. The CDR3 loop is CASSQEGTGGVRGYTF. In DNA, the CDR3 is TGCGCCAGCAGCCAAGAAGGGACAGGGGGAGTACGAGGCTACACCTTC.

The chain couples TRBV11-2 to TRBJ2-7; 8 nucleotides line up with TRBD2. The ends lost 0 bases at V and 2 bases at J; junction bases unmatched: 6. The CDR3 contains 16 residues. Germline V gene lookup returns CDR1 SGHAT and CDR2 FQNNGV. As DNA, the CDR3 is TGTGCCAGCAGCTTAGAGGGGGAGACTAGCGCCTACGAGCAGTACTTC. As protein: CASSLEGETSAYEQYF.

The count of this clone is one. The J gene is TRBJ2-1, the V gene TRBV12-3 or TRBV12-4, with 12 bases matching TRBD2. CDR3 length equals 12 residues. J was trimmed by 15 bases and V by 8 bases; bases with no gene match: 8. As DNA, the CDR3 is TGTGCCAGCCATGGACTAGCGGGGTCGTTGTTCTTC. It is translated as CASHGLAGSLFF.

V is TRBV6-6 and J is TRBJ1-4, with 12 nucleotides matching TRBD1. V lost 5 bases and J lost 3; bases outside the gene matches: 10. Germline values: CDR1 MNHNY, CDR2 SVGAGI (reference sequence). The CDR3 length is 18 residues. The CDR3 loop reads CASSRSGQGASANEKLFF. The CDR3 DNA reads TGTGCCAGCAGTCGATCGGGACAGGGGGCGTCGGCTAATGAAAAACTGTTTTTT.

This clone was seen only once. The chain uses TRBV28 and TRBJ2-1, with D perhaps matching TRBD1 (5 bases). Germline V lookup: CDR1 MDHEN, CDR2 SYDVKM. Trimming took 6 bases from V and 6 from J, leaving 15 bases between them. The CDR3 is 14 amino acids. The CDR3 nucleotides are TGTGCCAGCAGATCAACAGGATTCCCCAATGAGCAGTTCTTC. It encodes CASRSTGFPNEQFF. Variable domain in full (rest from reference TRBV28 and TRBJ2-1): DVKVTQSSRYLVKRTGEKVFLECVQDMDHENMFWYRQDPGLGLRLIYFSYDVKMKEKGDIPEGYSVSREKKERFSLILESASTNQTSMYLCASRSTGFPNEQFFGPGTRLTVL.